This TCR beta chain was found in a study of blood T cell repertoires in COVID-19. Across the whole study: The samples span acute and convalescent COVID-19 from the United States, Italy and Spain.

Authors' data handling: Amplification of reference gene primers was used by the study to estimate nucleated cell counts. Here immunoSEQ multiplex PCR was the method, and the copy in TCRdb shows in-frame clones only, minus some. V and J calls and clone size are given by that table; D and trimming were obtained from the DNA. Of 150,000 to 250,000 clones listed, almost 85% are singletons. The TCR comes from a human donor with acute or convalescent COVID-19. The donor label of this sample is uncertain. The material sequenced was peripheral blood.

The CDR3 loop is CASSSRTGLDYEQYF. CDR3 sequence (DNA): TGTGCCAGTAGTTCCCGGACAGGCCTCGACTACGAGCAGTACTTC. The chain recombines TRBV19 with TRBJ2-7; the match to TRBD1 covers 7 bases. Germline-derived CDR1 and CDR2 are LNHDA and SQIVND (reference sequence). Germline trimming cut 5 bases from V and 3 bases from J; bases unmatched to any gene: 10. CDR3 size: 15 residues. The whole variable domain, filled in from reference TRBV19 and TRBJ2-7, reads DGGITQSPKYLFRKEGQNVTLSCEQNLNHDAMYWYRQDPGQGLRLIYYSQIVNDFQKGDIAEGYSVSREKKESFPLTVTSAQKNPTAFYLCASSSRTGLDYEQYFGPGTRLTVT.